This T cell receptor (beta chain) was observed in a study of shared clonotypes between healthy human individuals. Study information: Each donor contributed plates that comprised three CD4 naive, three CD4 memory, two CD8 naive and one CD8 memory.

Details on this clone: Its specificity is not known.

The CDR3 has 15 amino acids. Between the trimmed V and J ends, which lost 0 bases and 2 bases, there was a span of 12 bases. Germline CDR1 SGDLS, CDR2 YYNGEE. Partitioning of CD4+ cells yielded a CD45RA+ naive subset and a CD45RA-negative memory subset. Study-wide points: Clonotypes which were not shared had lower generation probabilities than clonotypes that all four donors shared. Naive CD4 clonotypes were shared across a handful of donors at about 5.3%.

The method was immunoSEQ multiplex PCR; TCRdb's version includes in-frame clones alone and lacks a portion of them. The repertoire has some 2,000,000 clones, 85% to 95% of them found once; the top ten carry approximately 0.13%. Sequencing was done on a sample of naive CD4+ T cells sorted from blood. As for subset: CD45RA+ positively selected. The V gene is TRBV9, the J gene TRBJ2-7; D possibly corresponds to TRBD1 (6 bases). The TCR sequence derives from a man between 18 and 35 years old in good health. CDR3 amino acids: CASSVGTGPAYEQYF. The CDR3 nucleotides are TGTGCCAGCAGCGTAGGAACAGGGCCGGCCTACGAGCAGTACTTC.